These 5 T cell receptor beta chains were sequenced from one sample in a study of blood T cell repertoires in COVID-19. Method: immunoSEQ multiplex PCR; TCRdb's copy keeps in-frame clones and lacks some. The sample yields tens of thousands of clones, around 87% seen once. Sequenced: peripheral blood. These receptors were obtained from a man aged 50-60 years with active or convalescent COVID-19.

This rearrangement joins TRBV3-1 (or the pseudogene TRBV3-2) to TRBJ1-5; D gene unclear. Trimming stripped 4 bases from V and 1 base from J, with 8 bases between. CDR3 length equals 14 residues. Germline CDR1 reads LGHDT; CDR2 reads YNNKEL (reference sequence). The CDR3 here is CASSPPSSNQPQHF. The DNA for the CDR3 is TGTGCCAGCAGCCCACCAAGCAGCAATCAGCCCCAGCATTTT.

J is TRBJ2-7 and V is TRBV10-3; 7 bases are shared with TRBD2. The CDR3 length is 15 residues. Germline CDR1 reads ENHRY; CDR2 reads SYGVKD. V trimming: 2 bases; J trimming: 4 bases; junction bases outside the gene matches: 8. The CDR3 DNA reads as TGTGCCATCAGTGAGCCTAATGGGGGGGGGTACGAGCAGTACTTC. This gives the protein CAISEPNGGGYEQYF.

This clone was seen once. The chain is built from TRBV27 and TRBJ1-2; the D gene is possibly TRBD1 (5 bases). The CDR3 contains 14 residues. Trimming stripped 3 bases from V and 7 bases from J, with 15 bases between. From germline, CDR1 is MNHEY and CDR2 SMNVEV (reference sequence). CDR3 region: CASSFRDFGRGYTF. The CDR3 DNA follows: TGTGCCAGCAGTTTTAGGGACTTCGGACGTGGCTACACCTTC.

This clone was detected many times. The rearrangement uses TRBV7-8 and TRBJ1-3; possibly TRBD1 for D (5 bases). Germline loops: CDR1 SGHVS, CDR2 FQNEAQ. The CDR3 is made up of 15 amino acids. Trimming left V 5 bases short and J 0 bases short, with 11 bases between. CDR3 bases: TGTGCCAGCAGCCCTGGGGGGGGCTCTGGAAACACCATATATTTT. As protein: CASSPGGGSGNTIYF. Based on the CDR3 plus reference TRBV7-8 and TRBJ1-3, the full variable domain is GAGVSQSPRYKVAKRGQDVALRCDPISGHVSLFWYQQALGQGPEFLTYFQNEAQLDKSGLPSDRFFAERPEGSVSTLKIQRTQQEDSAVYLCASSPGGGSGNTIYFGEGSWLTVV.

The rearrangement joins TRBV7-2 to TRBJ2-2; 10 bases match TRBD2. After removal of 5 bases from V and 2 bases from J, the junction contained 5 bases not matched to a gene. The CDR3 loop spans 16 amino acids. The germline gives CDR1 SGHTA, CDR2 FQGNSA. CDR3 coding DNA: TGTGCCAGCAGCCTCCTAGCGGGAGCCAACACCGGGGAGCTGTTTTTT. Residues: CASSLLAGANTGELFF.